This TCR beta chain was recovered during a study of circulating CD8 cells and anti-PD-1 response in melanoma. At the level of the study: Patients received intravenous nivolumab, 3 mg/kg, every 2 weeks. Overall study findings and caveats: Expanded sorted subsets were checked for tumor reactivity using peptides. A small cohort with few responders supplied the baseline and M1 comparisons. Under 7% of TRB clonotypes were shared between subsets at M1.

TCR libraries were prepared from about 15 ng of total RNA with the QIAseq Immune Repertoire TCR panel. MiXCR was run by TCRdb on the reads, yielding one entry per CDR3 protein. Of more than 100 distinct CDR3 sequences in the sample, approximately 15% were seen once. Four subsets defined by PD-1 and/or TIGIT were sorted from live CD3+CD8+TCRalphabeta+ cells. In its sample, this clonotype is large. No antigen is known for it. This specimen was CD8+ T cells from PBMCs, taken at baseline or after one month of anti-PD-1 therapy (not recorded which). The sequence came from a human donor with melanoma.

The CDR3 loop reads CASSFGSGTIEKLFF. The CDR3 nucleotides are TGTGCCAGCAGCTTTGGTTCCGGGACAATTGAAAAACTGTTTTTT. The chain carries TRBV7-2 and TRBJ1-4; D possibly corresponds to TRBD1 (6 bases). The ends were cut back, 3 bases at V and 7 bases at J, with 15 bases in the middle. CDR1 is SGHTA, CDR2 FQGNSA, per germline. The CDR3 totals 15 residues.